The text below deals with one T cell receptor beta chain. Generation of TCR cDNA used 5'RACE template switching (which added a universal primer site and UMIs). One entry per CDR3 protein results from TCRdb running MiXCR on the 5' RACE reads. The repertoire consists of 280,000 or so distinct CDR3 sequences, with 7.5% to 9% occurring once and the leading ten covering about 3.7%. The sample belongs to a study of T cells after yellow fever vaccination. Study summary: Fractions of limited cellularity were prepared by means of SMART-Seq v4 Ultra Low Input.

The junction had 8 bases not matched to a gene; V was cut back by 6 bases and J by 1 base. This CDR3 is built from 16 residues. Germline loops: CDR1 MRHNA, CDR2 SNTAGT. V gene TRBV6-4 combines with J gene TRBJ2-7; 11 bases align to TRBD2. The sequence derives from a man between 18 and 29 years old who received the YFV17D yellow fever vaccine. The specimen was CD4+ T cells sorted from PBMCs, collected 5 days after the yellow fever booster vaccination. The CDR3 region is CASRGGLADNSYEQYF. The DNA of the CDR3 is TGTGCCAGCAGGGGGGGACTAGCGGACAATTCCTACGAGCAGTACTTC.